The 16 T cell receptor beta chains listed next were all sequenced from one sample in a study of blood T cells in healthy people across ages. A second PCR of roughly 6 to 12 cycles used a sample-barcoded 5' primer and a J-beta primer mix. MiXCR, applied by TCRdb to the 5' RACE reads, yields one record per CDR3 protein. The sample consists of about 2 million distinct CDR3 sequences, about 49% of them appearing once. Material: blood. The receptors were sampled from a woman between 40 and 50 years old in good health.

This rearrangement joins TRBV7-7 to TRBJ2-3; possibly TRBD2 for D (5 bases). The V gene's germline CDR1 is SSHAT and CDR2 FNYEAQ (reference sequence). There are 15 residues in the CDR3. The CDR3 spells CAGSFNPGSTDTQYF. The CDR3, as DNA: TGTGCTGGCAGCTTTAATCCGGGATCCACAGATACGCAGTATTTT.

CDR3 in amino acids: CASSLRTPLGETQYF. The CDR3, as DNA: TGTGCCAGCAGTTTAAGGACACCCCTGGGGGAGACCCAGTACTTC. The rearrangement uses TRBV12-3 or TRBV12-4 and TRBJ2-7; D might be TRBD1 (5 bases). The J call could be wrong; TRBJ2-5 is a better fit for the DNA end. This CDR3 spans 15 amino acids.

Here the CDR3 DNA reads TGCAGTGCTAGAGGTGGGAGAATCAATAATTCACCCCTCCACTTT. The encoded protein is CSARGGRINNSPLHF. This chain connects TRBV20-1 to TRBJ1-6; D unclear. Germline values: CDR1 DFQATT, CDR2 SNEGSKA (reference sequence). CDR3 length: 15 amino acids. V was cut by 1 base and J by 5 bases, with 12 bases left in between.

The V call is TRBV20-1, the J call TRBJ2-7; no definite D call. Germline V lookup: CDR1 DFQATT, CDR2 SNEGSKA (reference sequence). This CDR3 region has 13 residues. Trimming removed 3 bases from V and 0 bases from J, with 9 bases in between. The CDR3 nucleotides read TGCAGTGCTAGTCCCAGGATCTCCTACGAGCAGTACTTC. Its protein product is CSASPRISYEQYF.

The CDR3 DNA sequence: TGCGCCAGCAGCTTGGATGTGACAGGGTGGGGGGAGACCCAGTACTTC. It translates to CASSLDVTGWGETQYF. The chain recombines TRBV5-1 with TRBJ2-5, with TRBD1 matching 7 bases. Trimming removed 0 bases from V and 5 bases from J; junction bases left unmatched: 10. Germline V gene data show CDR1 as SGHRS and CDR2 as YFSETQ. The CDR3 is 16 residues long. The variable domain in full, with the rest retrieved from reference TRBV5-1 and TRBJ2-5, is KAGVTQTPRYLIKTRGQQVTLSCSPISGHRSVSWYQQTPGQGLQFLFEYFSETQRNKGNFPGRFSGRQFSNSRSEMNVSTLELGDSALYLCASSLDVTGWGETQYFGPGTRLLVL.

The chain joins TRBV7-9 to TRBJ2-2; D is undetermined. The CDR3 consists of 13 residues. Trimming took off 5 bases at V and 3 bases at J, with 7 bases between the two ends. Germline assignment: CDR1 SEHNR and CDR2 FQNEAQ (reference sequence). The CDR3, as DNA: TGTGCCAGCAGCGCCTGGGACACCGGGGAGCTGTTTTTT. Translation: CASSAWDTGELFF.

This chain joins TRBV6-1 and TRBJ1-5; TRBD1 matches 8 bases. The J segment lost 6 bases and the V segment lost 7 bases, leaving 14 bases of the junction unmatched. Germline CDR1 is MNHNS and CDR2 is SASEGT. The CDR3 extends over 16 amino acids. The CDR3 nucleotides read TGTGCCAGCACTCTCTTGCCAGGGGGCTTAGGTCAGCCCCAGCATTTT. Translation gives CASTLLPGGLGQPQHF.

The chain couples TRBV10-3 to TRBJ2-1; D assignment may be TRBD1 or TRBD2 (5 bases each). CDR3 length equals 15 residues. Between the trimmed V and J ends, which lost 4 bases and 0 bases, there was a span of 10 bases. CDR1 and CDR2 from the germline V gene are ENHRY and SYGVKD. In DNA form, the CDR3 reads TGTGCCATCAGTGGGGGGAGAACCTCCTACAATGAGCAGTTCTTC. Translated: CAISGGRTSYNEQFF.

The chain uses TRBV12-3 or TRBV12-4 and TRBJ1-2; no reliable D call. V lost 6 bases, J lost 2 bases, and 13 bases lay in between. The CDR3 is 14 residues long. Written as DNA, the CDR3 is TGTGCCAGCAGCTCCGCTCCGCGGAACTATGGCTACACCTTC. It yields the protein CASSSAPRNYGYTF.

The CDR3 coding sequence is TGTGCCAGCAGCCTCTTTAACGAGGCCCAGTACTTC. It yields the protein CASSLFNEAQYF. The rearrangement uses TRBV11-3 and TRBJ2-7; D remains unclear. Per the germline V gene, CDR1 is SGHNT and CDR2 is YENEEA. The CDR3 runs to 12 residues. The V end was cut by 5 bases, the J end by 10 bases, with 15 bases between.

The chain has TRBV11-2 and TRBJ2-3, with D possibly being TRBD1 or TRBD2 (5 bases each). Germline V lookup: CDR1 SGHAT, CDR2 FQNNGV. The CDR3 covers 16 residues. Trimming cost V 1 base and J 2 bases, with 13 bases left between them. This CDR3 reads CASSLGGVGFTDTQYF. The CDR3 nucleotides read TGTGCCAGCAGCTTAGGAGGGGTCGGCTTCACAGATACGCAGTATTTT.

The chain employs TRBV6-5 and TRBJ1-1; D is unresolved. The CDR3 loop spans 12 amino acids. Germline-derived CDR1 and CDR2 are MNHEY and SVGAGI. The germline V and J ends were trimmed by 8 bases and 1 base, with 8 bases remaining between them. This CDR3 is CASEGSNTEAFF. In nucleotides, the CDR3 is TGTGCCAGCGAGGGATCGAACACTGAAGCTTTCTTT.

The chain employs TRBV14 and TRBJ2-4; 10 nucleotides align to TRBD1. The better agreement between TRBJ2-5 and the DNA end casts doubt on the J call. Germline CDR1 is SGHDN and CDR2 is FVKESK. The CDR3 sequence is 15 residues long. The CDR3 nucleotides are TGTGCCAGCAGCCAAGAACGGGACAGGGGAGAGACCCAGTACTTC. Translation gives CASSQERDRGETQYF.

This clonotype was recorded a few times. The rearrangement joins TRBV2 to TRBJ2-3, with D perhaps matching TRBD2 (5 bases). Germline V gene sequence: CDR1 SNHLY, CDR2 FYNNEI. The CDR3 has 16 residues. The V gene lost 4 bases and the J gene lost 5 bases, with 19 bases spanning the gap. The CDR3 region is CASSGSYGLAGDTQYF. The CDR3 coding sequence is TGTGCCAGCAGTGGTTCTTATGGTCTAGCAGGAGATACGCAGTATTTT.

The CDR3, as DNA: TGCAGTGCTAGAGATCTTAGAGGGAGGTCCCAGGGGGGGGAGCTGTTTTTT. Its translation is CSARDLRGRSQGGELFF. The rearrangement links TRBV20-1 to TRBJ2-2; tentatively, D is TRBD1 or TRBD2 (6 bases each). Looked up from germline, CDR1 is DFQATT and CDR2 is SNEGSKA (reference sequence). The ends were cut back, 0 bases at V and 8 bases at J, with 22 bases in the middle. The length of the CDR3 is 17 residues.

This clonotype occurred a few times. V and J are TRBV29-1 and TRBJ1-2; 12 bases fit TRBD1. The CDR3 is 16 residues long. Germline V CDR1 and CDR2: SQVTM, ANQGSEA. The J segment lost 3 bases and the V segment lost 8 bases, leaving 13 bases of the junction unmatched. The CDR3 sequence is CSIPQGTGGSDYGYTF. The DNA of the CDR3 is TGCAGCATACCCCAGGGGACAGGGGGCTCAGACTATGGCTACACCTTC.